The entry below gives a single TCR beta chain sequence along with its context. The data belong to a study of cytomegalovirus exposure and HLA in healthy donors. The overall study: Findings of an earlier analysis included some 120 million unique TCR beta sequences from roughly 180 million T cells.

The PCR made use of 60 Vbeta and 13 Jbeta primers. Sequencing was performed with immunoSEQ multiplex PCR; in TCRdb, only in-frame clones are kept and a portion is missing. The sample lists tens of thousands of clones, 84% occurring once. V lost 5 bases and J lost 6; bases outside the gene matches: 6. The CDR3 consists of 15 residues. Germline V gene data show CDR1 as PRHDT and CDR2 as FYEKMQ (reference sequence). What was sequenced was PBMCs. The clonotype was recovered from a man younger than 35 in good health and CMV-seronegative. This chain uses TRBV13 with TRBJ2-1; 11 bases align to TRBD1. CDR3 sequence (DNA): TGTGCCAGCAGCCGCGGGGGACAGGGGGTCAATGAGCAGTTCTTC. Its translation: CASSRGGQGVNEQFF.